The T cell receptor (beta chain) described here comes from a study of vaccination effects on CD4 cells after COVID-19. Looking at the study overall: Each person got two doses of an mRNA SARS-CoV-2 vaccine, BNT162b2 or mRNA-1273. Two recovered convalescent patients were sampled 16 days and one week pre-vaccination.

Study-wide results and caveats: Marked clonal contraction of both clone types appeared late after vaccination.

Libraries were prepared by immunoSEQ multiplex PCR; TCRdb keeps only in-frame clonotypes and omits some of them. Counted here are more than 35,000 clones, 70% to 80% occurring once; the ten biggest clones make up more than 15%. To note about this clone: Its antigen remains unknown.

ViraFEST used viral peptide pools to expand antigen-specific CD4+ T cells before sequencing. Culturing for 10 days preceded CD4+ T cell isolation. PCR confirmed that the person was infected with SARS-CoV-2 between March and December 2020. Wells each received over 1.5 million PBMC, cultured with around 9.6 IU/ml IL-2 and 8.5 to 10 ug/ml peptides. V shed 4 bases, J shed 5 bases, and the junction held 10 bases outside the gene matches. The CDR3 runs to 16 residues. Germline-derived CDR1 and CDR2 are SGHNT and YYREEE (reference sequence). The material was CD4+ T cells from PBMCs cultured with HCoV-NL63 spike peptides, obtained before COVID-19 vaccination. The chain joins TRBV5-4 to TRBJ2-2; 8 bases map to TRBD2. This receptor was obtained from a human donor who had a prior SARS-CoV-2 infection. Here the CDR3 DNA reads TGTGCCAGCAGCCCACGAGCGGGAGTAAATACCGGGGAGCTGTTTTTT. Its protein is CASSPRAGVNTGELFF.